The source of this T cell receptor (beta chain) is a study of T cell repertoires in cytomegalovirus infection. Study-level information: The public TCR beta signatures pointed to both CMV infection and matching HLA type. Study findings and constraints: Carriers of CMV and the relevant HLA type were discriminated by public TCR beta frequency. Ex vivo responses were dominated by HLA-C-restricted CMV-specific TCR beta clonotypes.

In its sample, this clonotype was seen many times. Antigen specificity is unknown. The germline V and J ends were trimmed by 4 bases and 2 bases, with 12 bases remaining between them. Germline V CDR1 and CDR2: SGHTA, FQGNSA. The CDR3 runs to 15 residues. TCRdb reanalysed the reads using MiXCR and keeps one entry per CDR3 protein. Among 250,000 to 300,000 distinct CDR3 sequences listed, less than 9.5% were seen once. This receptor was identified in a human donor in good health (CMV status not recorded). Some clones in this sample may be carry-over from other donors' samples. This sequence joins TRBV7-2 and TRBJ1-5; weak D call: TRBD1 (5 bases). Sequenced material: PBMCs. The CDR3 spells CASSSRATGNQPQHF. CDR3 in DNA: TGTGCCAGCAGCTCCCGGGCGACAGGCAATCAGCCCCAGCATTTT.